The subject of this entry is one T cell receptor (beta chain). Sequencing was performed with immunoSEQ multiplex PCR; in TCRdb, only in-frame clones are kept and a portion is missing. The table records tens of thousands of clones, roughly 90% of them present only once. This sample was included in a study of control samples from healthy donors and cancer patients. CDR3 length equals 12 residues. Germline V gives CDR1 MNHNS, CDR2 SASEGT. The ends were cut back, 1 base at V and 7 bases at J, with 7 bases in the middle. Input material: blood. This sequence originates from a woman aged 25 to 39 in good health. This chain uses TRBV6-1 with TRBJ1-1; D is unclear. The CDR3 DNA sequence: TGTGCCAGCAGTGAAGGAACTGTTGAAGCTTTCTTT. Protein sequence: CASSEGTVEAFF.